This is a list of T cell receptor beta chains from one sample in a study of CD8+CD57+ T cells in acquired aplastic anemia. TCRdb independently ran MiXCR on the reads; one entry per CDR3 protein. The sample includes about 420,000 distinct CDR3 sequences, around 68% of them seen just once. Sequenced sample: sorted CD4+, CD8+, or CD8+CD57+ T cells (not recorded which) from PBMCs. The source of these receptors is a human donor in good health, serving as a control. CDR3s include the opening cysteine and the closing phenylalanine or tryptophan. Each record gives: D gene, J gene, V gene, clone size, CDR3 DNA, CDR3 protein. D genes are given only for firm matches. The size entry is marked missing in some rows and otherwise reads once, few, many or a size class.

D: -; J: TRBJ1-1; V: TRBV20-1; size: many; DNA: TGCAGTGCTGGTCGGAACAATGAAGCTTTCTTT; CDR3: CSAGRNNEAFF
D: -; J: TRBJ1-1; V: TRBV7-3; size: -; DNA: -; CDR3: CASSPGTPTSSTSF
D: -; J: TRBJ2-7; V: TRBV7-2; size: -; DNA: -; CDR3: CASAPGSCGYTFGQYF
D: TRBD1; J: TRBJ1-3; V: TRBV12-3/TRBV12-4; size: many; DNA: TGTGCCAGCACCTTGACAGGGCTGCACTCTGGAAACACCATATATTTT; CDR3: CASTLTGLHSGNTIYF
D: -; J: TRBJ2-7; V: TRBV19; size: once; DNA: TGTGCCAGTAGTATAGGAAACCCAGGCCTCGAGCAGCACTTC; CDR3: CASSIGNPGLEQHF
D: -; J: TRBJ2-1; V: TRBV5-2; size: -; DNA: TGTGCCAGCAACCAAGATAGCCCGGATCTAGTGATCTACAATGAGCAGTTCTTC; CDR3: CASNQDSPDLVIYNEQFF
D: TRBD2; J: TRBJ2-4; V: TRBV2; size: -; DNA: TGTGCCAGCAGTGTAGCGGGACTAGCGGGCAACATCCAGTACTTC; CDR3: CASSVAGLAGNIQYF
D: TRBD2; J: TRBJ2-1; V: TRBV7-3; size: -; DNA: TGTGCCAGCAGCATCCTTAGCGGGGGGGACAGCTATGAGCAGTTCTTC; CDR3: CASSILSGGDSYEQFF
D: TRBD2; J: TRBJ2-1; V: TRBV2; size: -; DNA: TGTGCCAGCAGGGGGACAGCGCCTAGCGGGGGGACCTACAATGAGCAGTTCTTC; CDR3: CASRGTAPSGGTYNEQFF
D: TRBD1; J: TRBJ1-4; V: TRBV15; size: -; DNA: TGTGCCACCAGCAGAGGCCAGGGGGCAGCGGAAAAACTGTTTTTT; CDR3: CATSRGQGAAEKLFF
D: TRBD1; J: TRBJ1-1; V: TRBV19; size: -; DNA: TGCGCCAGTAGTCCTCGGGACAGAACTGAAGCTTTCTTT; CDR3: CASSPRDRTEAFF
D: TRBD1; J: TRBJ2-7; V: TRBV5-1; size: -; DNA: TGCGCCAGCAGCTTGGAGATACAGGGGGCCTACGAGCAGTACTTC; CDR3: CASSLEIQGAYEQYF
D: -; J: TRBJ2-3; V: TRBV7-2; size: -; DNA: TGTGCCAGCAGCGCATCGTCGAGGGTGACAGATACGCAGTATTTT; CDR3: CASSASSRVTDTQYF
D: -; J: TRBJ1-6; V: TRBV10-3; size: -; DNA: TGTGCCATCAGCGAGCCGGGGAATTCACTGCTCACCTTT; CDR3: CAISEPGNSLLTF
D: -; J: TRBJ2-3; V: TRBV5-4; size: many; DNA: TGTGCCAGCAGCTTGAAGCGGATCACAGATACGCAGTATTTT; CDR3: CASSLKRITDTQYF
D: -; J: TRBJ1-1; V: TRBV10-3; size: many; DNA: TGTGCCATCAGTGAGCACGCGGGGTTGAACACTGAAGCTTTCTTT; CDR3: CAISEHAGLNTEAFF
D: -; J: TRBJ1-2; V: TRBV6-1; size: many; DNA: TGTGCCAGCTCCTACCTAGGTCGGGTTAGCTATGGCTACACCTTC; CDR3: CASSYLGRVSYGYTF
D: -; J: TRBJ2-5; V: TRBV7-2; size: -; DNA: TGTGCCAGCAGCGAGTCCAGCGACTCTGAAGCTTTCTTTTACTTC; CDR3: CASSESSDSEAFFYF
D: -; J: TRBJ1-6; V: TRBV7-9; size: -; DNA: TGTGCCAGCAGCCCAGATCACAGCGAACAGTACCCCGTCCACTTT; CDR3: CASSPDHSEQYPVHF
D: TRBD1; J: TRBJ2-7; V: TRBV5-5; size: -; DNA: TGTGCCAGCAGCCCTTGGGACAGACGGAACTACGAGCAGTACTTC; CDR3: CASSPWDRRNYEQYF
D: TRBD2; J: TRBJ2-5; V: TRBV6-6; size: -; DNA: TGTGCCAGCAAAGAGCGGGGAACGCAAGAGACCCAGTACTTC; CDR3: CASKERGTQETQYF
D: -; J: TRBJ1-5; V: TRBV24-1; size: -; DNA: TGTGCCACCAGTGATTTGCCCCAGCATTTT; CDR3: CATSDLPQHF
D: -; J: TRBJ1-5; V: TRBV7-2; size: -; DNA: TGTGCCAGCAGCTTCTGGGCAGGGAGCAATCAGCCCCAGCATTTT; CDR3: CASSFWAGSNQPQHF
D: TRBD1; J: TRBJ2-2; V: TRBV6-2/TRBV6-3; size: many; DNA: TGTGCCAGCAGACCGGGACAGGGAAACACCGGGGAGCTGTTTTTT; CDR3: CASRPGQGNTGELFF
D: -; J: TRBJ1-2; V: TRBV5-1; size: -; DNA: TGCGCCAGCCGAAACCCACAAGAGACCCACTACACCTTC; CDR3: CASRNPQETHYTF
D: -; J: TRBJ2-5; V: TRBV5-1; size: -; DNA: TGTGCCAGCAGCTTGGTCGGAGGGGGGACGACCCAGTACTTC; CDR3: CASSLVGGGTTQYF
D: -; J: TRBJ2-3; V: TRBV30; size: many; DNA: TGTGCCTGGAGACCACTAGCTGAGACGCAGTATTTT; CDR3: CAWRPLAETQYF
D: -; J: TRBJ2-1; V: TRBV10-1; size: many; DNA: TGCGCCAGCAGTGAGCGAGGAGGGGAAGGATACAATGAGCAGTTCTTC; CDR3: CASSERGGEGYNEQFF
D: -; J: TRBJ1-2; V: TRBV7-2; size: once; DNA: TGTGCCAGCAGCTTGATGGGACGGAATCTGGATGGCTACACCTTC; CDR3: CASSLMGRNLDGYTF
D: -; J: TRBJ2-1; V: TRBV12-3/TRBV12-4; size: -; DNA: TGTGCCAGCAGTTCAGGTGGCACATACAATGAGCAGTTCTTC; CDR3: CASSSGGTYNEQFF
D: -; J: TRBJ2-3; V: TRBV7-9; size: -; DNA: -; CDR3: CASSVTPAVLRAGQYF
D: -; J: TRBJ1-6; V: TRBV19; size: -; DNA: TGTGCCAGTAGTACAGGACAATATAGGTCACCCCTCCACTTT; CDR3: CASSTGQYRSPLHF
D: TRBD2; J: TRBJ2-1; V: TRBV20-1; size: -; DNA: TGCAGTGCTAGGAATCAGGCTAGCGGGGGGACTAATGAGCAGTTCTTC; CDR3: CSARNQASGGTNEQFF
D: -; J: TRBJ1-5; V: TRBV15; size: -; DNA: TGTGCCACCAGCAGAGATAACGTTCAGCCCCAGCATTTT; CDR3: CATSRDNVQPQHF
D: -; J: TRBJ2-7; V: TRBV7-2; size: -; DNA: TGTGCCAGCAGCTTTGTTGCGGGCTGTCCGAATCCACCCTTC; CDR3: CASSFVAGCPNPPF
D: -; J: TRBJ2-7; V: TRBV15; size: many; DNA: TGTGCCACCAGATCGACAGGCGCCCACGAGCAGTACTTC; CDR3: CATRSTGAHEQYF
D: -; J: TRBJ2-2; V: TRBV25-1; size: few; DNA: TGTGCCAGCAGTGACGGCCAGCGTCACACCGGGGAGCTGTTTTTT; CDR3: CASSDGQRHTGELFF
D: -; J: TRBJ2-2; V: TRBV7-9; size: -; DNA: TGTGCCAGCAGCTTACAGGGTAGGGATGAAGCTTTGTTTTTTTTT; CDR3: CASSLQGRDEALFFF
D: -; J: TRBJ2-5; V: TRBV10-3; size: -; DNA: TGTGCCAGCCCATTGGCACGCGACAAGAAAGAGTACTTC; CDR3: CASPLARDKKEYF
D: TRBD1; J: TRBJ2-7; V: TRBV12-3/TRBV12-4; size: once; DNA: TGTGCCAGCAGCGTCGGACAGGGGGTCGCCTACGAGCAGTACTTC; CDR3: CASSVGQGVAYEQYF
D: -; J: TRBJ1-2; V: TRBV24-1; size: once; DNA: TGTGCCACCAGTGAAACGCGGACTAATGGCTACACCTTC; CDR3: CATSETRTNGYTF
D: TRBD1; J: TRBJ2-3; V: TRBV4-1; size: -; DNA: TGCGCCAGCAGCCAAGATGGACAGGGGCGGGATACGCAGTATTTT; CDR3: CASSQDGQGRDTQYF
D: -; J: TRBJ2-1; V: TRBV30; size: many; DNA: TGTGCCTGGAGCCAGAGCCATGAGCAGTTCTTC; CDR3: CAWSQSHEQFF
D: TRBD2; J: TRBJ2-3; V: TRBV5-1; size: -; DNA: TGCGCCAGCAGCGGAAGGACTAGCGGGGGTTACAATGAGCAGTATTTT; CDR3: CASSGRTSGGYNEQYF
D: -; J: TRBJ1-5; V: TRBV2; size: -; DNA: TGTGCCAGCAGTCGGGAACGGACAAATAGCTATCAGCCCCAGCATTTT; CDR3: CASSRERTNSYQPQHF
D: -; J: TRBJ1-2; V: TRBV12-3/TRBV12-4; size: -; DNA: TGTGCCAGCGGGAAGACAGGTAGCAACTATGGCTACACCTTC; CDR3: CASGKTGSNYGYTF
D: -; J: TRBJ2-7; V: TRBV29-1; size: few; DNA: TGCAGCGCACGGACCGACGGGGAGCAGTACTTC; CDR3: CSARTDGEQYF
D: -; J: TRBJ1-3; V: TRBV19; size: -; DNA: TGTGCCAGTAGTCTCAACAACGCGGGGGGTGCTGGAAACACCATATATTTT; CDR3: CASSLNNAGGAGNTIYF
D: -; J: TRBJ2-7; V: TRBV3-2; size: few; DNA: TGTGCCAGCAGTGAAGCGCCTCGTGGTGCTGGGGGCACCTACGAGCAGTACTTC; CDR3: CASSEAPRGAGGTYEQYF
D: -; J: TRBJ1-2; V: TRBV5-6; size: -; DNA: TGTGCCAGCAGCTTTCTCACTGACGGAGGCTACACCTTC; CDR3: CASSFLTDGGYTF
D: -; J: TRBJ1-3; V: TRBV2; size: -; DNA: TGTGCCAGCAGTCAGGTGCCCTTCCAGGAGTCTGGATACACCATATATTTT; CDR3: CASSQVPFQESGYTIYF
D: TRBD1; J: TRBJ2-7; V: TRBV2; size: -; DNA: TGTGCCAGTTTATGGGGACAGTCCTACGAGCAGTACTTC; CDR3: CASLWGQSYEQYF
D: -; J: TRBJ1-2; V: TRBV20-1; size: many; DNA: TGCAGTGCTAGCCTACAGGGCAACGATGGCTACACCTTC; CDR3: CSASLQGNDGYTF
D: -; J: TRBJ1-1; V: TRBV5-6; size: -; DNA: TGTGCCAGCAGCGAAGGGACTAACACTGAAGCTTTCTTT; CDR3: CASSEGTNTEAFF
D: -; J: TRBJ1-1; V: TRBV11-3; size: -; DNA: TGTGCCAGCAGGGAGAAGGGGTCCAACACTGAAGCTTTCTTT; CDR3: CASREKGSNTEAFF
D: -; J: TRBJ2-1; V: TRBV7-8; size: -; DNA: TGTGCCAGCAGCTTAGCGACGGGGAGAAGTGAGACCCAGTTC; CDR3: CASSLATGRSETQF
D: TRBD2; J: TRBJ2-5; V: TRBV29-1; size: -; DNA: TGCAGCGTTGAACACACCGGGACTAGCGGGGTCGAGACCCAGTACTTC; CDR3: CSVEHTGTSGVETQYF
D: -; J: TRBJ2-7; V: TRBV9; size: -; DNA: TGTGCCAGCAGCTTAGTACAGGGCGAAGAACAGTACTTC; CDR3: CASSLVQGEEQYF
D: -; J: TRBJ2-1; V: TRBV29-1; size: -; DNA: TGCAGCGTTGAAGATAACGCGGGTTATGGTGAGCAGTTCTTC; CDR3: CSVEDNAGYGEQFF